The clone carrying this T cell receptor (beta chain) appeared a few times. Its antigen is unidentified. The length of the CDR3 is 13 residues. Germline V gene lookup returns CDR1 MDHEN and CDR2 SYDVKM. The junction had 8 bases not matched to a gene; V was cut back by 3 bases and J by 13 bases. CD4 T cells were positively selected, then CD8 T cells from the CD4-negative fraction. The data stem from a study of naive and memory T cell subsets. Two oligonucleotides, mixed equimolar, formed the beta constant-region primer covering TRBC1 and TRBC2. Ligated cDNA was amplified by four rounds of PCR with nested alpha and beta constant-region primers and SP2. Via MiXCR, TCRdb re-called the UMI-ligation and nested PCR reads, giving one row per CDR3 protein. This table has 98,000 or so distinct CDR3 sequences, over 9% appearing once. Findings of the study overall: In naive cells, over 95% of TCR sequences were seen only once. Gini index rose across naive, CM, EM and EMRA in CD4 and CD8. Naive repertoires, especially CD8, held a few larger clonotypes, possibly memory cells re-expressing CD45RA.

J is TRBJ2-1 and V is TRBV28, with 8 positions matching TRBD2. The source is a human donor in good health. Source material: naive CD4+ T cells from blood. This chain's CDR3 is CASSLDGRANQFF. Written as DNA, the CDR3 is TGTGCCAGCAGTTTGGACGGGAGGGCGAATCAGTTCTTC.